This TCR beta chain was retrieved from a study of naive and memory T cell subsets. Points from the study as a whole: The RNA method is potentially sensitive to activation and differentiation changes.

Germline V gives CDR1 SGHTA, CDR2 FQGNSA. This CDR3 has 16 residues. V was trimmed by 5 bases and J by 2 bases, leaving 17 bases between them. This clonotype has just a few counts. What it binds is not known. A UMI-containing oligonucleotide was joined by 3' ligation to the TCR cDNA template. Whole-blood samples were around 2.3 ml of peripheral blood from healthy adult volunteers. The SP2 primer and nested alpha and beta constant region primers amplified ligated cDNA in four rounds. A single record per CDR3 protein comes from TCRdb applying MiXCR to the 5' RACE reads. The sample yields roughly 60,000 distinct CDR3 sequences, around 7.7% seen once.

This chain links TRBV7-2 with TRBJ2-3, with a tentative D call TRBD2 (6 bases). The TCR comes from a male donor in good health. The CDR3 region is CASSLTPGLITDTQYF. The CDR3 nucleotides are TGTGCCAGCAGCCTGACACCGGGACTCATCACAGATACGCAGTATTTT.